A single TCR beta chain is shown here with its context. This clonotype was seen ten or more times. Its antigen is unknown. Per-base qualities were not stored, and no clone one base away is much larger. Library preparation employed RT-PCR. Sequencing was carried out with an Illumina MiSeq. TCRdb cleaned the public reads at Q25 with fastp, built clones with MiXCR and kept in-frame beta chains. Rows with one shared CDR3 protein collapse into an entry with the most common genes and DNA. In all, the sample holds about 700,000 distinct CDR3 sequences, and 12% to 15% of those were seen once. Of the sample, around 3.3% is held by the ten largest clones. The data originate from a study (TCRdb year 2016). CDR1 and CDR2 (SQVTM, ANQGSEA) derive from the germline V gene. The CDR3 runs 11 residues from the cysteine to the phenylalanine. The CDR3 DNA has 33 bases and is translated from base 1. The V and J ends are trimmed by 6 bases and 6 bases, leaving 8 bases between them.

The chain was built from TRBV29-1 and TRBJ2-2, with no D gene named confidently. The clonotype originates from a female donor in good health, serving as a healthy control. The specimen was memory CD4+ T cells from blood. The CDR3 protein is CSVGIAGELFF. The DNA sequence is given as TGCAGCGTAGGGATCGCCGGGGAGCTGTTTTTT.